The rows below give T cell receptor beta chains drawn from one sample of a study of T-cell reconstitution after alpha-beta-depleted transplantation in children. Via MiXCR, TCRdb re-called the PCR reads, giving one row per CDR3 protein. The data show around 490,000 distinct CDR3 sequences, approximately 10% seen once. This specimen consisted of PBMCs, mostly from graft donor cells, obtained 180 days after TCRalphabeta/CD19-depleted stem cell transplant. These receptors were collected from a female patient aged 2-9 years who had a stem cell transplant for aplastic anemia, so the T cells may come from the graft donor. Both conserved end residues are part of each CDR3. Fields, in order: J gene, V gene, clone size, CDR3 length, D gene, CDR3 DNA, CDR3 protein. The D gene is left open where the match is weak. Some rows have no size entry. The others give once, few or many, or a class for an expanded clone.

j_call: TRBJ1-2; v_call: TRBV4-1; clone_size: .; cdr3_length: 15; d_call: .; cdr3_nt: TGCGCCAGCAGCCAAGATCGGACAGAGAACTATGGCTACACCTTC; cdr3_aa: CASSQDRTENYGYTF
j_call: TRBJ2-1; v_call: TRBV12-3/TRBV12-4; clone_size: few; cdr3_length: 16; d_call: TRBD2; cdr3_nt: TGTGCCAGCAGTCCTCTAGCGGGACGGTCCTACAATGAGCAGTTCTTC; cdr3_aa: CASSPLAGRSYNEQFF
j_call: TRBJ1-2; v_call: TRBV5-6; clone_size: few; cdr3_length: 18; d_call: TRBD1; cdr3_nt: TGTGCCAGCAGCTTGCTCGTCGGGATGGACAGGGAAGTCTATGGCTACACCTTC; cdr3_aa: CASSLLVGMDREVYGYTF
j_call: TRBJ2-7; v_call: TRBV7-2; clone_size: .; cdr3_length: 15; d_call: .; cdr3_nt: TGTGCCAGCAGCCCAACGCCTCACAGGTCCTACGAGCAGTACTTC; cdr3_aa: CASSPTPHRSYEQYF
j_call: TRBJ2-3; v_call: TRBV9; clone_size: few; cdr3_length: 14; d_call: .; cdr3_nt: TGTGCCAGCAGCGCCCGAGTAGGGGCAGATACGCAGTATTTT; cdr3_aa: CASSARVGADTQYF
j_call: TRBJ2-5; v_call: TRBV7-8; clone_size: .; cdr3_length: 16; d_call: .; cdr3_nt: TGTGCCAGCAGCCCCATCGTTTCCCCCCGGAGAGAGACCCAGTACTTC; cdr3_aa: CASSPIVSPRRETQYF
j_call: TRBJ2-7; v_call: TRBV15; clone_size: few; cdr3_length: 14; d_call: .; cdr3_nt: TGTGCCACCAGCAGAGAATTTCTCCCGGGGGAGCAGTACTTC; cdr3_aa: CATSREFLPGEQYF
j_call: TRBJ2-3; v_call: TRBV11-3; clone_size: few; cdr3_length: 13; d_call: .; cdr3_nt: TGTGCCAGCAGCTTAGATGAGGGTGGACCGCAGTATTTT; cdr3_aa: CASSLDEGGPQYF
j_call: TRBJ2-5; v_call: TRBV20-1; clone_size: .; cdr3_length: 12; d_call: .; cdr3_nt: TGCAGTGCTAGCTGGTACCAAGAGACCCAGTACTTC; cdr3_aa: CSASWYQETQYF
j_call: TRBJ2-1; v_call: TRBV7-9; clone_size: few; cdr3_length: 14; d_call: .; cdr3_nt: TGTGCCAGCATCACCACAAGCTCCTACAATGAGCAGTTCTTC; cdr3_aa: CASITTSSYNEQFF
j_call: TRBJ2-3; v_call: TRBV29-1; clone_size: .; cdr3_length: 13; d_call: TRBD1; cdr3_nt: TGCAGCGTCCGGGGACAGCACACAGATACGCAGTATTTT; cdr3_aa: CSVRGQHTDTQYF